This entry describes one TCR beta chain. Its antigen is not yet known. Per-nucleotide qualities are absent, and no much larger clonotype sits a single base away. CDR1 and CDR2 are drawn from the germline V gene: SGHTA, FQGNSA. The junction shows trimming of 1 base on V and 5 bases on J, plus 12 bases between the germline ends. Inclusive of the bounding cysteine and phenylalanine, the CDR3 is 14 residues long. CDR3 DNA is the only sequence kept; it has 42 bases, read in frame from the first base. The data were obtained in a study of T cells in Graves' hyperthyroidism and ophthalmopathy (dated by TCRdb to about 2019). General notes on the study: Peripheral blood was collected at initial diagnosis, before any treatment. Whether ophthalmopathy could be predicted prospectively was tested in an independent validation cohort made up of roughly 19 hyperthyroidism patients plus 17 patients who later progressed to ophthalmopathy. The 100 discovery patients were randomly divided into training and test sets at a 7:3 ratio. TCR Vbeta CDR3 sequencing of 140 or so peripheral blood samples (43 ophthalmopathy, some 75 hyperthyroidism and roughly 17 progressor patients) is reported in the paper. Once sampling was done, hyperthyroidism patients were given methimazole at a starting dose of 30 mg daily, whereas ophthalmopathy patients were given high-dose intravenous methylprednisolone. In addition, the study compared T-cell repertoires in thyroid tissue and in blood from about six Graves' hyperthyroidism patients. A discovery cohort of about a hundred patients, about 40 with Graves' ophthalmopathy and about 58 with stable Graves' hyperthyroidism, was used to find distinguishing TCR V-J signatures.

Broader findings and caveats from the paper: Ophthalmopathy was separated from stable hyperthyroidism by a 13 V-J signature model, with over 85% sensitivity and around 81% specificity obtained in cross-validation and 80%/75% obtained in testing. Sample size was not statistically predetermined, and blinding of investigators to group allocation was not performed. During validation, the model predicted progression to ophthalmopathy a median of approximately 7 months ahead of onset, with just under 71% sensitivity and 72% to 80% specificity. Most expanded thyroid clonotypes (frequency above 0.001) were also found in blood, which suggests that blood repertoires may mirror thyroid immune responses.

The TCR beta CDR3 regions were amplified from RNA transcripts. The TCR CDR3 was subjected to a first round of RT-PCR using the HTBI primer set and the Qiagen OneStep RT-PCR kit. Libraries were constructed in a second round of multiplex PCR, after which size selection and purification were performed. The libraries were sequenced on an Illumina HiSeq2000 using paired-end 100 bp reads. For the original study's pipeline: SOAPnuke was used to process the raw data, with reads discarded if the reads contained adapters or uncalled bases, had a mean Phred below 15, or lacked an exact constant-primer or identifier match. High-quality paired reads were merged with COPE v1.2.5, and unique nucleotide sequences were defined as clonotypes. MiTCR v1.1 was used to align the clonotypes against IMGT TRBV, TRBD and TRBJ reference segments. Only V-J combinations with frequency above 0.0001, covering about 99% of repertoires, were analysed. A TCS score was defined as the ratio of F50 (clonal expansion) to E x V (chaos), with BLOSUM62-based TCRdist applied between CDR3 peptides within each V-J. Welch's t-statistics and random forest reduced fewer than 600 V-J features to some 14, which were used in a naive Bayes classifier (R e1071). In TCRdb, the public reads were trimmed at Q25 with fastp and aligned with MiXCR, with productive beta chains retained. When rows share a CDR3 protein, they turn into one entry using the most common DNA and genes. The V and J calls here are based on TCRdb, not the publication. The sample records about 640,000 distinct CDR3 sequences, around 20% of which are singletons. The ten largest clones capture roughly a third of the sample.

Ophthalmopathy patients had moderately to severely active disease, Clinical Activity Score of at least 3, NOSPECS grade of at least 4, and duration under 3 months. Any patient with an uncontrolled infection, another autoimmune disease, pregnancy or lactation was excluded. Diagnoses were established on the basis of clinical symptoms, serum thyroxine and TRAb, thyroid ultrasound, and orbital computed tomography. PBMCs were separated from 10 ml of fresh peripheral blood using Ficoll-Paque density gradient centrifugation. Trizol reagent was used to extract total RNA, and RNA quality was then checked on an Agilent 2100 Bioanalyzer.

This clonotype originated in a man aged 25 to 45 with Graves' ophthalmopathy. The chain links TRBV7-2 with TRBJ2-7, with the D gene uncertain. Sequenced input: blood. This receptor has the CDR3 CASSLGNPLDEQYF. Here is the DNA: TGTGCCAGCAGCTTAGGTAACCCCCTCGACGAGCAGTACTTC.